This T cell receptor (beta chain) was sequenced during a study of blood T cell repertoires in COVID-19. Study at large: PBMCs, B-cell-depleted T cells, or T cells were the source of the cDNA or gDNA that made up the material.

This clone was counted a few times. Generated by immunoSEQ multiplex PCR, the TCRdb table keeps only in-frame clones and is missing some. The sample includes approximately 220,000 clones, 83% of them seen just once. The CDR3 length is 16 residues. Germline CDR1 reads MNHEY; CDR2 reads SVGAGI. V was pared by 4 bases and J by 1 base, with 5 bases of the junction left unmatched. The sequencing sample was made of PBMCs or T cells enriched from blood (not recorded which). This sequence was found in a woman in her forties who had been exposed to COVID-19. J is TRBJ2-3 and V is TRBV6-5; 10 bases fit TRBD1. The CDR3 sequence: CASSSTGGSGTDTQYF. CDR3 DNA: TGTGCCAGCAGTTCGACAGGGGGCTCAGGCACAGATACGCAGTATTTT.